The clone carrying this TCR beta chain has more than one count but fewer than ten. Its cognate antigen is unknown. Sample-barcoded 5' priming and a J-beta primer mix drove a second PCR of about 6 to 12 cycles. Every sample gave at least 2.5 million paired-end reads containing CDR3. TCRdb recomputed calls from the 5' RACE reads with MiXCR, one row per CDR3 protein. There are hundreds of thousands of distinct CDR3 sequences in the sample; more than 55% occur only once, and around a quarter lies in the top ten. This CDR3 region has 13 residues. Trimming pared 1 base from V and 4 bases from J, leaving 10 bases between. Germline CDR1 and CDR2: DFQATT and SNEGSKA (reference sequence). This sample stems from a study of blood T cells in healthy people across ages. General study results and limits: Per million T cells, TCR beta diversity dropped about linearly as age rose. A greater number of naive CD4+ cells and higher diversity distinguished long-lived donors from aged donors.

For every donor, a draw yielded 7.5 to 10 milliliters of peripheral blood. The sample consisted of blood. The receptor's source is a man aged 35 to 55 in good health. The chain is built from TRBV20-1 and TRBJ1-2, with D unresolved. The CDR3 loop reads CSARGQAGYGYTF. In nucleotides, the CDR3 is TGCAGTGCTAGAGGGCAGGCCGGCTATGGCTACACCTTC.